This T cell receptor beta chain is from a study of CD8 T cells in Susac syndrome. Comments on this clonotype: Its target is unknown.

Broader study findings: A relatively small number of individuals underwent TCR sequencing and HLA analysis.

The authors sequenced TCR beta from blood CD8+ and CD4+ T cells. RNA in amounts of roughly 0.5 to 1 ug was reverse transcribed with random hexamers. Amplification of TCR beta CDR3 across 54 Vbeta and 13 Jbeta was performed with immunoSEQ multiplex PCR. TCRdb reanalysed the immunoSEQ multiplex PCR reads using MiXCR and keeps one entry per CDR3 protein. The data contain approximately 46,000 distinct CDR3 sequences, approximately 92% of them singletons. The V and J ends lost 5 bases and 0 bases, in that order; junction bases with no gene match: 7. This CDR3 region has 18 residues. Germline V gene data show CDR1 as LNHNV and CDR2 as YYDKDF (reference sequence).

The clonotype comes from a human donor in good health. Sequenced: CD8+ T cells from PBMCs. This chain connects TRBV15 to TRBJ2-2; 12 nucleotides line up with TRBD2. CDR3 coding DNA: TGTGCCACCAGCGGTAGACTAGCGGGAGTTTCGAACACCGGGGAGCTGTTTTTT. Amino acids: CATSGRLAGVSNTGELFF.